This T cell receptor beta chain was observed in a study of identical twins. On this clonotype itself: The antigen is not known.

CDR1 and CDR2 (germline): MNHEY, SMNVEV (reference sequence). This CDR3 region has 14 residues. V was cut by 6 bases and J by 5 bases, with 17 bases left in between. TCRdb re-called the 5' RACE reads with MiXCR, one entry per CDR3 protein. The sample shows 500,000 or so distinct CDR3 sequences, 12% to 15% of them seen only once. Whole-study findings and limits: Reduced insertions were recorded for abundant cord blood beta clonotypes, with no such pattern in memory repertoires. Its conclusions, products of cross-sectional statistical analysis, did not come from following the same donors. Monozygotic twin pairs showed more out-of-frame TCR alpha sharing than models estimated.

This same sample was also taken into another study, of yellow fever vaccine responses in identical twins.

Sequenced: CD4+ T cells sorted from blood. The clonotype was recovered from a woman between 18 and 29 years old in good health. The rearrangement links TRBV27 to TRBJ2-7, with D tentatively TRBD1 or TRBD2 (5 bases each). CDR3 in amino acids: CASRALGAKNEQYF. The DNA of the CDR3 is TGTGCCAGCAGGGCACTAGGGGCGAAGAACGAGCAGTACTTC.